The 20 T cell receptor beta chains reported below all come from one sample, sequenced in a study of regulatory T cells in long-lasting Graves disease. Specified time point: newly diagnosed GD, antithyroid drugs for less than 3 months. The TCR library was made from RNA that had been extracted from PBMCs in TRIzol. Through Arm-PCR of CDR3 regions and iRepertoire HTBI primers, TCR beta libraries were built. TCRdb ran MiXCR on the multiplex PCR reads and lists one entry per CDR3 protein. Among 400,000 to 550,000 distinct CDR3 sequences, under 15% were seen once, and the ten largest hold 16%. The sample was also linked to a second study, of T cells in Graves' hyperthyroidism and ophthalmopathy.

The input for sequencing was peripheral blood mononuclear cells (PBMCs), taken at new diagnosis, from a patient treated with antithyroid drugs. Source of these receptors: a woman in her twenties or thirties with Graves disease.

This clonotype occurred a few times. The gene calls are TRBV24-1 and TRBJ2-7; 8 bases line up with TRBD2. The CDR3 length is 14 residues. CDR1 KGHDR and CDR2 SFDVKD come from the germline V gene. Trimming cost V 9 bases and J 2 bases; bases outside gene matches: 8. The CDR3 nucleotides are TGTGCCACCCAAGCGGGAGATGGGACCTACGAGCAGTACTTC. This translates into CATQAGDGTYEQYF.

In this sample, this clonotype turned up a few times. The gene calls are TRBV5-5 and TRBJ1-4, with 9 positions matching TRBD1. The CDR3 runs to 16 residues. CDR1 is SGHKS and CDR2 is YYEKEE in the germline V gene (reference sequence). The V and J ends lost 4 bases and 3 bases, in that order; junction bases with no gene match: 7. The CDR3 nucleotides read TGTGCCAGCAGCACGGACAGGGGACGAGCTAATGAAAAACTGTTTTTT. This codes for CASSTDRGRANEKLFF.

At least ten counts were recorded for this clonotype. The chain is built from TRBV24-1 and TRBJ2-1; TRBD2 aligns across 11 bases. The V segment lost 4 bases and the J segment 2 bases; nucleotides outside the gene matches: 6. CDR1 is KGHDR, CDR2 SFDVKD, per germline. The CDR3 spans 17 residues. The CDR3 nucleotides are TGTGCCACCAGTGACCGACTAGCGGGGTCCCCCTACAATGAGCAGTTCTTC. It is translated as CATSDRLAGSPYNEQFF.

This clonotype was observed many times. This chain links TRBV24-1 with TRBJ1-5, with D possibly being TRBD1 (5 bases). Trimming took off 9 bases at V and 0 bases at J, with 11 bases between the two ends. CDR3 length: 14 amino acids. CDR1 KGHDR and CDR2 SFDVKD come from the germline V gene. Here the CDR3 DNA reads TGTGCCACCGCGGGACGCAATAGCAATCAGCCCCAGCATTTT. This translates into CATAGRNSNQPQHF.

This clonotype was counted many times. This sequence joins TRBV20-1 and TRBJ2-7, with 15 bases matching TRBD2. With 2 bases clipped from V and 7 bases from J, the junction kept 6 bases outside the gene matches. This CDR3 has 15 residues. Germline V gene lookup returns CDR1 DFQATT and CDR2 SNEGSKA (reference sequence). This chain's CDR3 is CSARTGLAGGIEQYF. CDR3 coding DNA: TGCAGTGCTAGAACGGGACTAGCGGGAGGAATTGAGCAGTACTTC.

The CDR3 bases are TGTGCCACCAGTGACCGGACAGGGGATGGCTACACCTTC. Translated, it gives CATSDRTGDGYTF. This chain links TRBV24-1 with TRBJ1-2; 9 bases are a match to TRBD1. Germline CDR1 reads KGHDR; CDR2 reads SFDVKD. Trimming removed 4 bases from V and 6 bases from J; junction bases left unmatched: 2. CDR3 length: 13 residues.

This chain connects TRBV7-2 to TRBJ2-3; 8 nucleotides match TRBD2. CDR1 and CDR2 from the germline V gene are SGHTA and FQGNSA. V shed 5 bases, J shed 4 bases, and the junction held 8 bases outside the gene matches. The CDR3 runs to 15 residues. This chain's CDR3 is CASSRGPSGPDTQYF. CDR3 nucleotide sequence: TGTGCCAGCAGCCGGGGCCCTAGCGGGCCAGATACGCAGTATTTT.

This clonotype was seen ten or more times. The rearrangement joins TRBV11-2 to TRBJ2-7; D is ambiguous. V lost 6 bases to trimming and J lost 3 bases, with 6 bases between them. In germline, CDR1 is SGHAT, CDR2 FQNNGV. The CDR3 contains 11 residues. CDR3 region: CASRKGYEQYF. The CDR3 nucleotides read TGTGCCAGCAGGAAAGGCTACGAGCAGTACTTC. The variable domain in full, completed from reference TRBV11-2 and TRBJ2-7, reads EAGVAQSPRYKIIEKRQSVAFWCNPISGHATLYWYQQILGQGPKLLIQFQNNGVVDDSQLPKDRFSAERLKGVDSTLKIQPAKLEDSAVYLCASRKGYEQYFGPGTRLTVT.

This clonotype has ten or more counts. The rearrangement uses TRBV2 and TRBJ2-7; 8 nucleotides align to TRBD2. The germline CDR1 and CDR2 sequences are SNHLY and FYNNEI. The CDR3 consists of 15 residues. V dropped 8 bases and J dropped 7; count of bases not matched to a gene: 16. This CDR3 reads CASARRSSGLGEQYF. CDR3 DNA sequence: TGTGCCAGCGCACGGCGTTCTAGCGGGCTGGGGGAGCAGTACTTC.

The gene calls are TRBV15 and TRBJ2-5, with 15 bases lining up with TRBD2. CDR1 and CDR2 (germline): LNHNV, YYDKDF (reference sequence). This CDR3 contains 18 residues. J gave up 7 bases and V 1 base, and 10 bases lay outside the gene matches. CDR3 sequence: CATSRVGWTSGRARTQYF. The CDR3 bases are TGTGCCACCAGCAGAGTGGGGTGGACTAGCGGGAGGGCCCGGACCCAGTACTTC.

CDR3 region: CASSSRDRGRGETQYF. In nucleotides, the CDR3 is TGTGCCAGCAGTTCCCGGGACAGGGGGCGAGGGGAGACCCAGTACTTC. The V call is TRBV27, the J call TRBJ2-5, with 12 bases that match TRBD1. Germline V gene data show CDR1 as MNHEY and CDR2 as SMNVEV (reference sequence). Unmatched junction bases numbered 8, after V lost 4 bases and J lost 5 bases. CDR3 size: 16 residues.

This clonotype was found many times. This chain joins TRBV6-5 and TRBJ2-1, with TRBD2 matching 8 bases. V lost 4 bases, J lost 4 bases, and 18 bases stayed unmatched. Germline V CDR1 and CDR2: MNHEY, SVGAGI. CDR3 size: 19 residues. CDR3 sequence (DNA): TGTGCCAGCAGTTCGGCAGATCGACTAGCGTTTGGGAGTTACAATGAGCAGTTCTTC. This encodes CASSSADRLAFGSYNEQFF.

This clonotype was picked up a small number of times. The chain employs TRBV29-1 and TRBJ2-2; D call uncertain. The CDR3 has 12 residues. Germline V lookup: CDR1 SQVTM, CDR2 ANQGSEA. Trimming cost V 8 bases and J 3 bases, with 10 bases left between them. The CDR3 nucleotides read TGCAGCTCCAGGCAGTACACCGGGGAGCTGTTTTTT. Amino acids: CSSRQYTGELFF.

With respect to this clonotype: It may be a read error: a sequence one base away is much more abundant. V usage is TRBV5-1 and J usage is TRBJ1-4; D gene uncertain. Trimming left V 4 bases short and J 3 bases short, with 19 bases between. The germline V gene encodes CDR1 SGHRS and CDR2 YFSETQ. The CDR3 extends over 17 amino acids. As DNA, the CDR3 is TGCGCCAGCAGCCGGACCGGCTTCCTAGCGGCTAATGAAAAACTGTTTTTT. This gives the protein CASSRTGFLAANEKLFF.

The J gene is TRBJ2-3, the V gene TRBV5-8; 7 bases are a match to TRBD1. The CDR3 is 15 residues long. Germline trimming cut 4 bases from V and 0 bases from J; bases unmatched to any gene: 5. Germline V CDR1 and CDR2: SGHTS, YDEGEE. The CDR3, as DNA: TGTGCCAGCAGCATTGGGACAGAGAGCACAGATACGCAGTATTTT. It is translated as CASSIGTESTDTQYF.

The genes are TRBV6-1 and TRBJ1-5; D is possibly TRBD1 (6 bases). The CDR3 spans 13 residues. CDR1 MNHNS and CDR2 SASEGT come from the germline V gene. The V end was cut by 7 bases, the J end by 7 bases, with 14 bases between. The CDR3, as DNA: TGTGCCAGCAATCTACAGGGTTACCAGCCCCAGCATTTT. This translates into CASNLQGYQPQHF.

This sequence joins TRBV6-2 or TRBV6-3 and TRBJ1-1; D perhaps matches TRBD1 (6 bases). Trimming shortened V by 2 bases and J by 1 base, and 20 bases separated the two germline ends. CDR3 size: 18 residues. Germline V gene sequence: CDR1 MNHEY, CDR2 SVGEGT. The CDR3 here is CASSYGPPGQGTNTEAFF. DNA for the CDR3: TGTGCCAGCAGTTACGGGCCCCCGGGACAAGGGACGAACACTGAAGCTTTCTTT.

The table lists this clonotype with many counts. This chain connects TRBV20-1 to TRBJ2-1; 8 nucleotides align to TRBD2. Germline V gene lookup returns CDR1 DFQATT and CDR2 SNEGSKA (reference sequence). The ends lost 5 bases at V and 6 bases at J; junction bases unmatched: 15. The CDR3 is 16 amino acids. The CDR3, as DNA: TGCAGTGCTGCCTTGGCGGGAGGTCGCGGAGCCAATGAGCAGTTCTTC. Translating it yields CSAALAGGRGANEQFF.

The chain is built from TRBV6-2 or TRBV6-3 and TRBJ2-5; D gene ambiguous. This CDR3 region has 13 residues. The germline CDR1 and CDR2 sequences are MNHEY and SVGEGT. The V end lost 2 bases, the J end lost 6 bases, and 10 bases lay between the germline ends. The CDR3 sequence is CASSYDTLKTQYF. The CDR3 DNA reads as TGTGCCAGCAGTTACGACACTTTGAAGACCCAGTACTTC.

The J gene is TRBJ1-5, the V gene TRBV4-2, with 8 bases that match TRBD1. V lost 3 bases and J lost 0; bases outside the gene matches: 7. Germline V gives CDR1 LGHNA, CDR2 YNFKEQ. The CDR3 has 17 residues. CDR3 loop: CASSHLAGQVSNQPQHF. The CDR3 nucleotides read TGTGCCAGCAGCCACTTGGCGGGACAGGTTAGCAATCAGCCCCAGCATTTT.